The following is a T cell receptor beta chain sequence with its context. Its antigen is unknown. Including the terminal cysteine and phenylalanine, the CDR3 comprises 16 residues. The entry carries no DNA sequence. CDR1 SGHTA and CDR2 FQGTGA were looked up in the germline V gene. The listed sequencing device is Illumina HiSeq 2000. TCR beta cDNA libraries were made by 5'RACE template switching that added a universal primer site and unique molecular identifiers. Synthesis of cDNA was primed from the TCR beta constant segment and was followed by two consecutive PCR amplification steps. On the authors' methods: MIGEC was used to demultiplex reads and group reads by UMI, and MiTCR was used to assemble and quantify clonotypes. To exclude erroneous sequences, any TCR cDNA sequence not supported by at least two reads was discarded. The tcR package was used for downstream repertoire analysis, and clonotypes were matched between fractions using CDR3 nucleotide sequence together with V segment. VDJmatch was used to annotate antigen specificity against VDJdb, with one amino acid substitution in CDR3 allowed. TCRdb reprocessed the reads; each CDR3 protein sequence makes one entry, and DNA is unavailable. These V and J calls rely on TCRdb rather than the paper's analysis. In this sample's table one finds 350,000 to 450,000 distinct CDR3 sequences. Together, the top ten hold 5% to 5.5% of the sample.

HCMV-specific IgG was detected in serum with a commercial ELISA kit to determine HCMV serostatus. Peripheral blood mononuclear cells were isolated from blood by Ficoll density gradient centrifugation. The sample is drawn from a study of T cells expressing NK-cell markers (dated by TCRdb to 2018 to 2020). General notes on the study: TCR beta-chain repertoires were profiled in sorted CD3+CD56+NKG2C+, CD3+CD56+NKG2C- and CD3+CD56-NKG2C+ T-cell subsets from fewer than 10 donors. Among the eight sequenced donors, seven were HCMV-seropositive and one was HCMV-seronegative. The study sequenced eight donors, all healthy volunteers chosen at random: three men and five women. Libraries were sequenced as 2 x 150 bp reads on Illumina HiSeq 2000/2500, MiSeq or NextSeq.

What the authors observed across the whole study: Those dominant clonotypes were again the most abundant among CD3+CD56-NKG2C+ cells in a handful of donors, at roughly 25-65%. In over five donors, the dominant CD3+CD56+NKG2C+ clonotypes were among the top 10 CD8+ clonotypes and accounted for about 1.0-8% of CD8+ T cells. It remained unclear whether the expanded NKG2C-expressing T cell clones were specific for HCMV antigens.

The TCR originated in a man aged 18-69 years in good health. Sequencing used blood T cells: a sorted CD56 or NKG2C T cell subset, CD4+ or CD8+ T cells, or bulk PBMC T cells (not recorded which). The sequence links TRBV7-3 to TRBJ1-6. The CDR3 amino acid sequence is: CASSWKNSFYNSPLHF.